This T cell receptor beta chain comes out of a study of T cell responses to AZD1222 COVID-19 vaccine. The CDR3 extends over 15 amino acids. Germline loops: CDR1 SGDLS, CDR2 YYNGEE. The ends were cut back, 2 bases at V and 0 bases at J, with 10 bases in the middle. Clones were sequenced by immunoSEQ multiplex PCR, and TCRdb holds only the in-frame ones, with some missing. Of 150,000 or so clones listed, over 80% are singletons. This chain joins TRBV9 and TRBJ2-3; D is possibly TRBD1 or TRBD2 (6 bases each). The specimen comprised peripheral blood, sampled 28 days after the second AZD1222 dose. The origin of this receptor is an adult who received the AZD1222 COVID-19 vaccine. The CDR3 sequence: CASSVGGGSTDTQYF. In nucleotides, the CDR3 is TGTGCCAGCAGCGTGGGGGGCGGTAGCACAGATACGCAGTATTTT.